The source of this T cell receptor (beta chain) is a study of CD8 T cells in ankylosing spondylitis. In this sample, this clonotype turned up many times. Its target is unknown. The junction had 5 bases not matched to a gene; V was cut back by 4 bases and J by 4 bases. The CDR3 extends over 16 amino acids. CDR1 and CDR2 (germline): SGHTA, FQGTGA. Quantitative molecular-barcoded 5'-RACE generated the TCR beta libraries. TCRdb analysed the 5' RACE reads with MiXCR anew, one entry per CDR3 protein. This table has some 130,000 distinct CDR3 sequences, just under 7.5% appearing once. General study findings and limits: From matched ankylosing spondylitis synovial fluid, disease-linked clones were reportedly recovered at significantly enriched levels. Within peripheral blood, clones linked to disease were CD8+ and relatively rare. Characteristic of ankylosing spondylitis blood, it appeared, was a TCR beta motif comprising eight highly homologous variants.

The sequenced material came from blood, either unsorted or a sorted T cell fraction (not recorded which). The rearrangement joins TRBV7-3 to TRBJ2-3, with 13 bases fitting TRBD2. The source of this sequence is a female donor with ankylosing spondylitis or in good health (not recorded which). The CDR3, as DNA: TGTGCCAGCAGCTCTGGACTAGCGGGGGCCGCAGATACGCAGTATTTT. Its translation is CASSSGLAGAADTQYF.